These 13 T cell receptor beta chains came from one sample sequenced in a study of Tregs in tolerant kidney transplant recipients. Generated by immunoSEQ multiplex PCR, the TCRdb table keeps only in-frame clones and is missing some. Of 75,000 to 80,000 clones in the sample, roughly 90% were seen once. The sample was Tregs from blood, taken before the transplant. Source of these receptors: a human donor who received a combined kidney and bone marrow transplant.

This clone was found a few times. The chain couples TRBV11-2 to TRBJ2-7; 9 bases fit TRBD1. CDR3 length: 16 residues. Germline V gene data show CDR1 as SGHAT and CDR2 as FQNNGV. J lost 6 bases, V lost 3 bases, and 12 bases had no gene match. The CDR3 DNA reads TGTGCCAGCAGCTTTACAGGGGGCGCGGTGTCTTCCGAGCAGTACTTC. It translates to CASSFTGGAVSSEQYF.

CDR3 loop: CASSGDRRPTGELFF. CDR3 coding DNA: TGTGCCAGCAGTGGGGACAGGCGACCCACCGGGGAGCTGTTTTTT. This chain joins TRBV2 and TRBJ2-2; 8 nucleotides align to TRBD1. The V and J ends lost 4 bases and 4 bases, in that order; junction bases with no gene match: 5. Looked up from germline, CDR1 is SNHLY and CDR2 is FYNNEI. CDR3 length: 15 amino acids.

The chain uses TRBV7-2 and TRBJ2-1, with TRBD2 matching over 13 bases. This CDR3 spans 16 amino acids. Germline V gene lookup returns CDR1 SGHTA and CDR2 FQGNSA. The junction had 4 bases not matched to a gene; V was cut back by 5 bases and J by 3 bases. CDR3 sequence reads: CASSPRLAGGYNEQFF. For the CDR3, the DNA is TGTGCCAGCAGCCCACGACTAGCGGGAGGCTACAATGAGCAGTTCTTC.

The DNA for the CDR3 is TGCGCCAGCATCCCCCAGGGGGCTGAAGCTTTCTTT. Translated: CASIPQGAEAFF. The gene calls are TRBV23-1 and TRBJ1-1, with 7 bases matching TRBD1. TRBV23-1 is assigned to the ORF class and has an uncertain function. The V segment lost 7 bases and the J segment 6 bases; nucleotides outside the gene matches: 5. The CDR3 length is 12 residues.

The chain carries TRBV7-3 and TRBJ2-3; D is possibly TRBD1 (5 bases). This CDR3 is 14 amino acids long. The germline V gene has CDR1 SGHTA and CDR2 FQGTGA. V lost 5 bases, J lost 0 bases, and 9 bases lay in between. CDR3 in amino acids: CASSPGSSTDTQYF. DNA for the CDR3: TGTGCCAGCAGCCCAGGGTCTAGCACAGATACGCAGTATTTT. Supplemented by reference TRBV7-3 and TRBJ2-3, the full variable domain reads GAGVSQTPSNKVTEKGKYVELRCDPISGHTALYWYRQSLGQGPEFLIYFQGTGAADDSGLPNDRFFAVRPEGSVSTLKIQRTERGDSAVYLCASSPGSSTDTQYFGPGTRLTVL.

The V and J genes are TRBV6-5 and TRBJ1-4, with D uncertain. The CDR3 is made up of 14 amino acids. Between the trimmed V and J ends, which lost 5 bases and 0 bases, there was a span of 7 bases. The germline CDR1 and CDR2 sequences are MNHEY and SVGAGI. The CDR3 reads CASSLQSTNEKLFF. The DNA for the CDR3 is TGTGCCAGCAGTCTACAGTCAACTAATGAAAAACTGTTTTTT.

This chain connects TRBV28 to TRBJ2-1; unclear D gene. Trimming cost V 6 bases and J 0 bases, with 15 bases left between them. This CDR3 comprises 16 residues. CDR1 MDHEN and CDR2 SYDVKM come from the germline V gene. The CDR3 protein is CASSGLEASSYNEQFF. Here the CDR3 DNA reads TGTGCCAGCAGCGGGTTAGAGGCCAGCTCCTACAATGAGCAGTTCTTC.

The genes are TRBV18 and TRBJ2-3, with 8 bases lining up with TRBD1. The CDR3 covers 15 residues. CDR1 and CDR2 (germline): KGHSH, LQKENI. The junction had 10 bases not matched to a gene; V was cut back by 6 bases and J by 5 bases. The CDR3 sequence is CASSRGQGFQDTQYF. The CDR3 DNA follows: TGTGCCAGCTCTAGAGGACAGGGCTTTCAAGATACGCAGTATTTT. The full variable domain, with the rest looked up from reference TRBV18 and TRBJ2-3, is NAGVMQNPRHLVRRRGQEARLRCSPMKGHSHVYWYRQLPEEGLKFMVYLQKENIIDESGMPKERFSAEFPKEGPSILRIQQVVRGDSAAYFCASSRGQGFQDTQYFGPGTRLTVL.

The chain combines TRBV14 with TRBJ2-1; no clear D. The CDR3 runs 16 residues. The germline CDR1 and CDR2 sequences are SGHDN and FVKESK. V lost 1 base to trimming and J lost 4 bases, with 14 bases between them. The CDR3 region has the DNA TGTGCCAGCAGCCAAGGTCCGGGTTCCCAGTACAATGAGCAGTTCTTC. Translated: CASSQGPGSQYNEQFF.

For the CDR3, the DNA is TGTGCCAGCAGCACAGGGACCGTTCAGCCCCAGCATTTT. Protein sequence: CASSTGTVQPQHF. The rearrangement uses TRBV28 and TRBJ1-5; D might be TRBD1 (6 bases). V gave up 6 bases and J gave up 6 bases, with 12 bases separating them. The CDR3 runs to 13 residues. Germline lookup yields CDR1 MDHEN and CDR2 SYDVKM.

In DNA, the CDR3 is TGTGCCAGCAGCTTAGGACGGGGCAGGGGCCACAATGAGCAGTTCTTC. It codes for CASSLGRGRGHNEQFF. This chain links TRBV7-2 with TRBJ2-1; perhaps TRBD1 as D (6 bases). CDR1 SGHTA and CDR2 FQGNSA come from the germline V gene. The CDR3 contains 16 residues. Trimming took 1 base from V and 5 from J, leaving 15 bases between them.

The gene calls are TRBV6-1 and TRBJ2-7, with D possibly called TRBD1 or TRBD2 (5 bases each). V lost 0 bases and J lost 6, with 15 bases in between. Germline V lookup: CDR1 MNHNS, CDR2 SASEGT. This CDR3 is 15 amino acids long. The CDR3 DNA reads as TGTGCCAGCAGTGAAGCGAGCCTGGGGGTAAGCGAGCAGTACTTC. Amino acid sequence: CASSEASLGVSEQYF.

The count of this clone is one. The genes are TRBV28 and TRBJ1-2; D may be TRBD1 (6 bases). This CDR3 contains 12 residues. The V and J ends lost 7 bases and 2 bases respectively, with 8 bases between them. Germline V CDR1 and CDR2: MDHEN, SYDVKM. The CDR3, as DNA: TGTGCCAGCAACAGGGAGAACTATGGCTACACCTTC. Translating gives CASNRENYGYTF.